This T cell receptor beta chain was documented in a study of CD8+CD57+ T cells in acquired aplastic anemia (dated by TCRdb to 2016 to 2019). For the wider study: CD8+CD57+ expansion was defined as a frequency above the mean frequency observed in healthy subjects.

Turning to this clonotype: Its antigen is currently not known. There are no base qualities to consult, and no much larger clone falls within one base.

Patients chosen for sequencing had shown expansion of CD8+CD57+ cells by flow cytometry. For 2 of the 12 patients who had sufficient cells, CD8+CD57+ effector memory cells were also sequenced. Every patient had severe acquired aplastic anemia, diagnosed using the International Study of Aplastic Anemia and Agranulocytosis and Camitta criteria. Patients had received no therapy at the time of blood sampling. CD8+CD57+ cells were enriched with beads, and a mean of roughly 1.6 ug of DNA was obtained. The study deep-sequenced TCR repertoires of sorted CD4+ and CD8+ blood T cells from severe aplastic anemia patients and healthy subjects. In the USA, patient enrollment took place under clinicaltrials.gov protocols 00001620, 01623167, 00001397, 00071045, 00081523 and 00961064. Ficoll-Paque density gradient centrifugation was used to isolate peripheral blood mononuclear cells. Overall results and qualifications from the work: In patients, diversity was lower in CD8+CD57+ cells than in the total CD4+ and CD8+ cell pools. Some 30 CD8+ CDR3 sequences were found to be shared between patients and controls, but these sequences appeared to be highly expressed in patients and within the immunodominant clones of the patients. No significant difference in CD8+ Simpson's diversity was found between patients and healthy controls (P=0.060).

Profiling of TCR beta VDJ combinations and CDR3 sequences used genomic DNA as the template. TCR repertoire sequencing was run on an Illumina HiSeq 2000. Regarding the original processing steps: Repertoires were assessed using TRBV/TRBJ rearrangement plots, CDR3 size and DJ length profiles, and Simpson's diversity index. The most abundant DNA sequence in the deep sequencing data was taken as the immunodominant clone. CDR3 amino acid sequences were screened for sharing across subjects and compared with published repertoires and the VDJdb database. In TCRdb, the public reads were trimmed at Q25 with fastp and aligned with MiXCR, with productive beta chains retained. Rows with a matching CDR3 protein are joined into one entry that keeps the most common DNA and genes. The authors' filters were not applied to this entry. The sample table shows roughly 16,000 distinct CDR3 sequences, and about 40% are seen once. The ten largest clones take up 80% to 90% of the sample.

The TCR originated in a human donor with aplastic anemia. The specimen was CD8+CD57+ T cells sorted from PBMCs. The meaning of the sample's cell subset or site label: bead-enriched CD8+CD57+ effector memory T cells from SAA patients.

The sequenced DNA: TGTGCCAGCAGCTTTGCACTAGCGGGAGCAGAGACCCAGTACTTC. This yields the protein CASSFALAGAETQYF. The sequence links TRBV7-6 to TRBJ2-5, with TRBD2 matching 11 junction bases. Relative to germline, V is missing 3 bases and J is missing 4 bases, with 4 bases of the junction outside any gene match. CDR1 and CDR2 (SGHVS, FNYEAQ) derive from the germline V gene. The CDR3 measures 15 amino acids from cysteine to phenylalanine. Just the 45-base CDR3 DNA is kept, in frame starting at base 1. With the portions outside the CDR3 filled from the reference TRBV7-6 and TRBJ2-5 genes, the complete variable region becomes GAGVSQSPRYKVTKRGQDVALRCDPISGHVSLYWYRQALGQGPEFLTYFNYEAQQDKSGLPNDRFSAERPEGSISTLTIQRTEQRDSAMYRCASSFALAGAETQYFGPGTRLLVL.